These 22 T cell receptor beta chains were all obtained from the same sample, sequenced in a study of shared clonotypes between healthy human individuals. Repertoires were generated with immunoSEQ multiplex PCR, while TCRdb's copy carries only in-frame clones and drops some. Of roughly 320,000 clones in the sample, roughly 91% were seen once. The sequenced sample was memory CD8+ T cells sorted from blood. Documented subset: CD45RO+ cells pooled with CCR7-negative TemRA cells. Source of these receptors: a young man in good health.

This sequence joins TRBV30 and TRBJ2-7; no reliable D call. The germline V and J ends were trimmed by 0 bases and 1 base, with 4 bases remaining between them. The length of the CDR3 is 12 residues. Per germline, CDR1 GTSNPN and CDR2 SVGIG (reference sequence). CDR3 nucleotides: TGTGCCTGGAGTGTACAGTCCTACGAGCAGTACTTC. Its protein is CAWSVQSYEQYF. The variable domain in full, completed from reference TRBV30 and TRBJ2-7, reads SQTIHQWPATLVQPVGSPLSLECTVEGTSNPNLYWYRQAAGRGLQLLFYSVGIGQISSEVPQNLSASRPQDRQFILSSKKLLLSDSGFYLCAWSVQSYEQYFGPGTRLTVT.

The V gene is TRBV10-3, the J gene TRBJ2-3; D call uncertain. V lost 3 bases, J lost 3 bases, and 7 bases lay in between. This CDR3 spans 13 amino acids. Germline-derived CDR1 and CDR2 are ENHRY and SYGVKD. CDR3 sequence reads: CAISEPSTDTQYF. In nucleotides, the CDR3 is TGTGCCATCAGTGAACCTTCAACAGATACGCAGTATTTT.

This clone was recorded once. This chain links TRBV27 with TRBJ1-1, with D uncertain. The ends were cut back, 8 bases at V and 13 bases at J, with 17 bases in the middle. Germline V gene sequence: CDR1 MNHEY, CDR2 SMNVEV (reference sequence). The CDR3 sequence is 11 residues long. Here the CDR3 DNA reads TGTGCCAGCGACTCGGGAGGGAGGGTTTTCTTT. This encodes CASDSGGRVFF.

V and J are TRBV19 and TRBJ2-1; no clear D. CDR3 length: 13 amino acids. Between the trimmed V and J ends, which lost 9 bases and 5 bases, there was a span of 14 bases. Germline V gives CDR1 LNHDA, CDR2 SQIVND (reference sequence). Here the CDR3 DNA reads TGTGCCAGCAAAAAGGACCGAAACAATGAGCAGTTCTTC. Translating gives CASKKDRNNEQFF.

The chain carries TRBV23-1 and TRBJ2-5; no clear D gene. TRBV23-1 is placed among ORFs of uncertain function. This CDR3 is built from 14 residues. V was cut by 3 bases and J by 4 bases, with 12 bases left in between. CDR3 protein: CASSHLGERETQYF. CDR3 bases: TGCGCCAGCAGTCACCTCGGCGAACGAGAGACCCAGTACTTC.

CDR3 nucleotide sequence: TGTGCCTGGAGTGTGGCGGTGGGAAACTATGGCTACACCTTC. Its translation: CAWSVAVGNYGYTF. V gene TRBV30 combines with J gene TRBJ1-2; D uncertain. Germline V gene lookup returns CDR1 GTSNPN and CDR2 SVGIG (reference sequence). This CDR3 is 14 amino acids long. Trimming took off 0 bases at V and 2 bases at J, with 10 bases between the two ends.

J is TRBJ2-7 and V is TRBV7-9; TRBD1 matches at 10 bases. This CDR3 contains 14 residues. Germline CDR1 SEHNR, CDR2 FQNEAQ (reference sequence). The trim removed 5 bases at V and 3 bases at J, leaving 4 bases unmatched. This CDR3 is CASSAGTGDYEQYF. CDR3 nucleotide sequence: TGTGCCAGCAGCGCCGGGACAGGGGACTACGAGCAGTACTTC.

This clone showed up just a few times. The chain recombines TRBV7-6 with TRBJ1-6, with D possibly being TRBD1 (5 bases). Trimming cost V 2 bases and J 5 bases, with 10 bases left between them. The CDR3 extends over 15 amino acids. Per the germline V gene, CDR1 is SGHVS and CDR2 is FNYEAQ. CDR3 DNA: TGTGCCAGCAGCTTAAAGGGGTCTAATAATTCACCCCTCCACTTT. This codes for CASSLKGSNNSPLHF.

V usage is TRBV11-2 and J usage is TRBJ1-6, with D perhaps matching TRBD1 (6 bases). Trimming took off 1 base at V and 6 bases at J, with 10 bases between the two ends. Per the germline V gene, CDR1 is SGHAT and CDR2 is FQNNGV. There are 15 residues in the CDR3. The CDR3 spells CASSLGGARNSPLHF. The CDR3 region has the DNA TGTGCCAGCAGCTTAGGGGGGGCCCGTAATTCACCCCTCCACTTT.

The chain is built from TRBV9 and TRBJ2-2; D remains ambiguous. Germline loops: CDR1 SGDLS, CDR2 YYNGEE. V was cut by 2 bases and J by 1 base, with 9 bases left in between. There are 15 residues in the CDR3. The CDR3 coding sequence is TGTGCCAGCAGCGTGTCCAGCAGGAACACCGGGGAGCTGTTTTTT. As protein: CASSVSSRNTGELFF.

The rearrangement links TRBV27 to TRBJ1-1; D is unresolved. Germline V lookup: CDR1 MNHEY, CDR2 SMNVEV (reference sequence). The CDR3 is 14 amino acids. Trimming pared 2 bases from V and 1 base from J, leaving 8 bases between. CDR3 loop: CASSLLGPNTEAFF. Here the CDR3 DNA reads TGTGCCAGCAGTTTACTCGGTCCGAACACTGAAGCTTTCTTT.

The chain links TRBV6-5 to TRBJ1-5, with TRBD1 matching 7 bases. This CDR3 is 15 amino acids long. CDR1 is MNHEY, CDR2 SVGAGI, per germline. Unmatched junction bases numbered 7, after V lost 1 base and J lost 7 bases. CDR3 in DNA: TGTGCCAGCAGTTACTTACAGGGGCTCAGACAGCCCCAGCATTTT. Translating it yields CASSYLQGLRQPQHF.

This CDR3 reads CASSKGQVGETQYF. The CDR3 DNA sequence: TGCGCCAGCAGTAAGGGACAGGTCGGAGAGACCCAGTACTTC. The chain combines TRBV4-1 with TRBJ2-5; 8 positions match TRBD1. Trimming took 6 bases from V and 4 from J; bases not matched to a gene: 7. The CDR3 covers 14 residues. The V gene's germline CDR1 is MGHRA and CDR2 YSYEKL.

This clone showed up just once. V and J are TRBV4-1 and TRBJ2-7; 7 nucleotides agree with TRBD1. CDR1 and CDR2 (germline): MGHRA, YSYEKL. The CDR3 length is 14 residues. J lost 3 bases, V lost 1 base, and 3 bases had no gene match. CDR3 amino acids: CASSQAHRGYEQYF. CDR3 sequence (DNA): TGCGCCAGCAGCCAAGCCCACAGGGGCTACGAGCAGTACTTC.

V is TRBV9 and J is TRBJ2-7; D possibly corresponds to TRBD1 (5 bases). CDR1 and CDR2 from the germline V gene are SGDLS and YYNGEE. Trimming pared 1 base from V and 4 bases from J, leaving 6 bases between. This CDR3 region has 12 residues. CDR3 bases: TGTGCCAGCAGCGTACCAGGGTACGAGCAGTACTTC. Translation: CASSVPGYEQYF.

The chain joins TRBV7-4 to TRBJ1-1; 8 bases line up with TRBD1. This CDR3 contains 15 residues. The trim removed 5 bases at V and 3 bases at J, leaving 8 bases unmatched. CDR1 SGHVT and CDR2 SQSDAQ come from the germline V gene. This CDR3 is CASSVRTGKYTEAFF. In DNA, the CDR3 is TGTGCCAGCAGCGTACGGACAGGGAAATACACTGAAGCTTTCTTT.

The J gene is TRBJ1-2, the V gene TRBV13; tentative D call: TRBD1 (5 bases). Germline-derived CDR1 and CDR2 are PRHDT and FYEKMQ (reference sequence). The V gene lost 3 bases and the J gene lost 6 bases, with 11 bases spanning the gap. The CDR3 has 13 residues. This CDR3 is CASSFQGTHGYTF. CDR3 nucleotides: TGTGCCAGCAGCTTTCAGGGTACCCATGGCTACACCTTC.

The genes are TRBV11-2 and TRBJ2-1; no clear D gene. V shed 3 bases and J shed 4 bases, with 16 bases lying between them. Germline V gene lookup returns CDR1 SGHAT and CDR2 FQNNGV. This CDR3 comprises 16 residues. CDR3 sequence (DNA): TGTGCCAGCAGCTTCCGGAGTAGCAATGTATACAATGAGCAGTTCTTC. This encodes CASSFRSSNVYNEQFF.

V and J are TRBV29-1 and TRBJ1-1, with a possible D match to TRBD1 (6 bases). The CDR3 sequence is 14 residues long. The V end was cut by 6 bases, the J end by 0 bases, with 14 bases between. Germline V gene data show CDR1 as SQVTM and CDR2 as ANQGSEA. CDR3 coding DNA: TGCAGCGTCCTAGGGGGACAAGTGAACACTGAAGCTTTCTTT. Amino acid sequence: CSVLGGQVNTEAFF.

The CDR3 protein is CASSPFGTTNEKLFF. In DNA form, the CDR3 reads TGTGCCAGCAGCCCCTTCGGGACGACTAATGAAAAACTGTTTTTT. This sequence joins TRBV9 and TRBJ1-4; weak D call: TRBD1 (5 bases). The CDR3 has 15 residues. Germline V gene lookup returns CDR1 SGDLS and CDR2 YYNGEE. V lost 4 bases and J lost 2, with 12 bases in between.

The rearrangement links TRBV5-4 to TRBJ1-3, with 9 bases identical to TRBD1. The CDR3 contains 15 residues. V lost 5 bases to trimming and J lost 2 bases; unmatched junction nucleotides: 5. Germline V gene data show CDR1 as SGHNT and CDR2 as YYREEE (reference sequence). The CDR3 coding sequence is TGTGCCAGCAGTGCCGGGACAGGGACTGGAAACACCATATATTTT. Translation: CASSAGTGTGNTIYF.

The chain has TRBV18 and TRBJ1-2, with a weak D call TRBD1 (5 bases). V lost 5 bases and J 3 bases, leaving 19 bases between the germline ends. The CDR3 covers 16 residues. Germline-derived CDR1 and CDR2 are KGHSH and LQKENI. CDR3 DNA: TGTGCCAGCTCAGTCAACGCCAGGGTGTGGGACTATGGCTACACCTTC. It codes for CASSVNARVWDYGYTF.